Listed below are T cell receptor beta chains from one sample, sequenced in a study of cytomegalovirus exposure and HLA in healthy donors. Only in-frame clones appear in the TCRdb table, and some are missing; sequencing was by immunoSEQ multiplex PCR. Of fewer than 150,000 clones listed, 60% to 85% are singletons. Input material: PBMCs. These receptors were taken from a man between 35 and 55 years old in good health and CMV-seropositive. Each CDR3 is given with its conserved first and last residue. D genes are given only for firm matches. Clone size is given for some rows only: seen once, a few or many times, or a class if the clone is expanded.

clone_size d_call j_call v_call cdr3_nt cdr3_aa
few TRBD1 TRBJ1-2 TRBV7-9 TGTGCCAGCACCCGACAGGGAAGTGGCTACACCTTC CASTRQGSGYTF
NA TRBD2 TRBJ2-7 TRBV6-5 TGTGCCAGCAGTTACTCACCTGGACAGGCGGGGGGGGAGCAGTACTTC CASSYSPGQAGGEQYF
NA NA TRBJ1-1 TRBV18 TGTGCCAGCTCCCCTTTAGACACGAACACTGAAGCTTTCTTT CASSPLDTNTEAFF
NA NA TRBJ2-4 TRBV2 TGTGCCAGCAGTGAACTAGCCAAAAACATTCAGTACTTC CASSELAKNIQYF
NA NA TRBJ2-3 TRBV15 TGTGCCACCAGCAGAGGGTTGGAGAGGGTAACAGATACGCAGTATTTT CATSRGLERVTDTQYF
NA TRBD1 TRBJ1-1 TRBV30 TGTGCCTGGCGGAGCCTCGGACAGGGGATGAACACTGAAGCTTTCTTT CAWRSLGQGMNTEAFF
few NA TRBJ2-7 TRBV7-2 TGTGCCAGCAGCGCCCGGGGTAGCGGCCCCTACGAGCAGTACTTC CASSARGSGPYEQYF
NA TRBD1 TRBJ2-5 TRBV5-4 TGTGCCAGCAGCTTGCCGCGGACAGGGCAAGAGACCCAGTACTTC CASSLPRTGQETQYF
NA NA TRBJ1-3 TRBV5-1 TGCGCCAGCCGGGACAACCTCTCTGGAAACACCATATATTTT CASRDNLSGNTIYF
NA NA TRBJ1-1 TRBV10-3 TGTGCCATCAGGACGACAGGGAACACTGAAGCTTTCTTT CAIRTTGNTEAFF
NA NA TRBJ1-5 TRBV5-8 TGTGCCAGCAACTCAGGGGTGTATGGCAATCAGCCCCAGCATTTT CASNSGVYGNQPQHF
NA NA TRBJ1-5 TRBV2 TGTGCCAGCAGTGATCGCAAAAGCCAGCCCCAGCATTTT CASSDRKSQPQHF
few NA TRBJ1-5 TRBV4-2 TGTGCCAGCAGCCAAGATACTTGGGGGCGCGTAGGTCAGCCCCAGCATTTT CASSQDTWGRVGQPQHF
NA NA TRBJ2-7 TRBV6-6 TGTGCCAGCAGTATCAGGGAGGGGGGGATGGAGCAGTACTTC CASSIREGGMEQYF
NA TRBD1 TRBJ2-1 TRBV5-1 TGCGCCAGCACTGGGACAGGGGCTCAAACTACCTACAATGAGCAGTTCTTC CASTGTGAQTTYNEQFF
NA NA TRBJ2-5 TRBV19 TGTGCCAGTAGCCCTGGTACCGGGACACCACAAGAGACCCAGTACTTC CASSPGTGTPQETQYF
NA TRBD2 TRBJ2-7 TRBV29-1 TGCAGCGTTGAAGTGCGTGGGGCTAGCGGGGGCGAACTCTCCTACGAGCAGTACTTC CSVEVRGASGGELSYEQYF
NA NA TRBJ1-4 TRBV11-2 TGTGCCAGCAGCTTAGGCACTGGCGGTGAAAAACTGTTTTTT CASSLGTGGEKLFF
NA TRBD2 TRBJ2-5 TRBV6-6 TGTGCCAGCAGCCCCCAACGGGGAGGGGAGACCCAGTACTTC CASSPQRGGETQYF
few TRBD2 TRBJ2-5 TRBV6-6 TGTGCCAGCAGTTTATCCGGGACTAGCGAGACCCAGTACTTC CASSLSGTSETQYF
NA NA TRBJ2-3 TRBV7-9 TGTGCCAGCAGCCGCCGACAGACAGATACGCAGTATTTT CASSRRQTDTQYF
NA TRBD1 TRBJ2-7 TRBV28 TGTGCCAGCAGTTCCCTCCGGGACAGGGGGACCTACCTATACGAGCAGTACTTC CASSSLRDRGTYLYEQYF
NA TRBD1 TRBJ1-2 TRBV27 TGTGCCAGCCGTTTGGGGACAGACTATGGCTACACCTTC CASRLGTDYGYTF
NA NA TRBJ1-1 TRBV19 TGTGCCAGTAATTACAGGGACCAACGGCAGGAAGCTTTCTTT CASNYRDQRQEAFF
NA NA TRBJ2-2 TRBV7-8 TGTGCCAGCAGCCGGAACACCGGGGAGCTGTTTTTT CASSRNTGELFF
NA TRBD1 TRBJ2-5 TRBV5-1 TGCGCCAGCAGCCGTCCTTCCGGACAGGGGAAGGGTGAGACCCAGTACTTC CASSRPSGQGKGETQYF
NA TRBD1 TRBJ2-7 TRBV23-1 TGCGCCAGCAGTCACCCCTCACCGGACAGGATTTCCTACGAGCAGTACTTC CASSHPSPDRISYEQYF
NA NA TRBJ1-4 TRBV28 TGTGCCAGCACCCAAGGCAGGGCGCGCGAAAAACTGTTTTTT CASTQGRAREKLFF
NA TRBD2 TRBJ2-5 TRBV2 TGTGCCAGCAGGGGCGGGAGAGGCGGCCAAGAGACCCAGTACTTC CASRGGRGGQETQYF
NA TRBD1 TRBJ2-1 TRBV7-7 TGTGCTAGCAGCCAGGGACAGGGAACACACAATGAGCAGTTCTTC CASSQGQGTHNEQFF
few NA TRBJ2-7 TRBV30 TGTGCCTGGAGCAAGACTAGGCTAGCAATCGAGCAGTACTTC CAWSKTRLAIEQYF
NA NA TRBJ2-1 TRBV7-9 TGTGCCAGCTCACGCGGGGCCAGCCACTACAATGAGCAGTTCTTC CASSRGASHYNEQFF
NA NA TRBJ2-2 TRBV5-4 TGTGCCAGCAGCTTGGGGGGAGGGGGGGCCGGGGAGCTGTTTTTT CASSLGGGGAGELFF
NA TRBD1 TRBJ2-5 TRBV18 TGTGCCAGCCTCCGAGGGACAGGTTTACAAGAGACCCAGTACTTC CASLRGTGLQETQYF
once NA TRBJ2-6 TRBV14 TGTGCCAGCAGAGTTCCCCAGGGACTCTCTGGGGCCAACGTCCTGACTTTC CASRVPQGLSGANVLTF
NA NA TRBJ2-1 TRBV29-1 TGCAGCGTGAATAGCTTGACCTACAATGAGCAGTTCTTC CSVNSLTYNEQFF
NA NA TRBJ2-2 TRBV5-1 TGCGCCAGCAGCTTGGAACAGGCGATCGGGGAGCTGTTTTTT CASSLEQAIGELFF
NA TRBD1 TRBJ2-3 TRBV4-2 TGTGCCAGCAGCCAAGCGGGACAGGGCCAGGATACGCAGTATTTT CASSQAGQGQDTQYF
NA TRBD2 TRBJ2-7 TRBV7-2 TGTGCCAGCAGCCCCGGGACTAGCACATACTTC CASSPGTSTYF
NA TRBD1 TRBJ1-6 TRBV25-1 TGTGCCAGCAGCGGGAGAGGGGGCGCCTATAATTCACCCCTCCACTTT CASSGRGGAYNSPLHF
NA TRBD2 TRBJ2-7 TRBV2 TGTGCCAGCAAAGGTAGCGGGGGGGAAAAGTACTTC CASKGSGGEKYF
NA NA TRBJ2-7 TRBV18 TGTGCCAGCTCATCGGGGATTTCCTACGAGCAGTACTTC CASSSGISYEQYF
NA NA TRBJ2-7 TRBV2 TGTGCCAGCAGTGACCCAGGAAATTTCTACGAGCAGTACTTC CASSDPGNFYEQYF
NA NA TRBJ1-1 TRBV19 TGTGCCAGTGGGAGTGGGCAGGGGATAACTGAAGCTTTCTTT CASGSGQGITEAFF
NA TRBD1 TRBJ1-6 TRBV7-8 TGTGCCAGCAGCTTAAAGGGACAGCTAAAATATAATTCACCCCTCCACTTT CASSLKGQLKYNSPLHF
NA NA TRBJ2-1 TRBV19 TGTGCCAGTAGTCGACTAGACTACTACAATGAGCAGTTCTTC CASSRLDYYNEQFF
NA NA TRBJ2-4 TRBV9 TGTGCCAGCAGCGTAGAAATCTCGGGCATTCAGTACTTC CASSVEISGIQYF
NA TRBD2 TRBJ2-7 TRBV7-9 TGTGCCAGCAGCTATGGACTAGCGGGAGCTAGCGAGCAGTACTTC CASSYGLAGASEQYF
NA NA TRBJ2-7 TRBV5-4 TGTGCCAGCGGCTCCGAAATTGGGAGCCGCGCCTACGAGCAGTACTTC CASGSEIGSRAYEQYF
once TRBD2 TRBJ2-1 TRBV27 TGTGCCAGCAGTTTACTAGCGGGGGGGAGCAATGAGCAGTTCTTC CASSLLAGGSNEQFF
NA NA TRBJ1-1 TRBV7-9 TGTGCCAGCAGCACCTCACTAGACAGGCAGAACACTGAAGCTTTCTTT CASSTSLDRQNTEAFF
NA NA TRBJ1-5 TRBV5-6 TGTGCCAGCAGCTTACAGGGTGGGAGCAATCAGCCCCAGCATTTT CASSLQGGSNQPQHF
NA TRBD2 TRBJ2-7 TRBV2 TGTGCCAGCAGCCCCCCCGGGGAGGGGTGGAACGAGCAGTACTTC CASSPPGEGWNEQYF
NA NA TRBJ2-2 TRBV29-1 TGCAGCGTTAGCCCGCAACCCACCGGGGAGCTGTTTTTT CSVSPQPTGELFF
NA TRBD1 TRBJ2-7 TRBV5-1 TGCGCCAGCAGCTTGTCCGGGACAGGGACCTACGAGCAGTACTTC CASSLSGTGTYEQYF